A single sample gave rise to the 8 T cell receptor delta chains below, sequenced in a study of gamma-delta chains in newborns, infants, children. TCRdb applied CATT to the reads for clone calling. The data contain over 2,000 delta-chain clones, 6.5% to 8.5% of them singletons. Sequencing was performed on blood. These receptor sequences come from a child who was a newborn, infant or young child, either healthy, febrile or measles-vaccinated (not recorded which).

Regarding this clone: This probably arose from a read error, given a far larger clone one base away. Other nucleotide sequences from this sample produce the same CDR3. The CDR3 DNA follows: TGTGCCTGCGACAAACTGGGGGATTACGGCCGATCCTGGGACACCCGACAGATGTTTTTC. Its translation is CACDKLGDYGRSWDTRQMFF. This sequence joins TRDV2 and TRDJ3; 10 bases align to TRDD3. Per the germline V gene, CDR1 is GEAIGNYY and CDR2 is EKD. The CDR3 totals 20 residues.

A remark on this clone: This may stem from a read error, because a much larger clone lies one nucleotide away. The chain carries TRDV2 and TRDJ2; 12 bases map to TRDD3. This CDR3 contains 16 residues. Germline V gene lookup returns CDR1 GEAIGNYY and CDR2 EKD. The CDR3 nucleotides read TGTGCCTGTGACGTACTGGGGGATACTTTGACAGCACCACTCTTCTTT. As protein: CACDVLGDTLTAPLFF.

Remarks on this clone: With only one base between it and a far larger clone, this is likely a read error. This chain links TRDV2 with TRDJ3; TRDD3 matches 13 bases. V lost 4 bases to trimming and J lost 10 bases; unmatched junction nucleotides: 21. The germline gives CDR1 GEAIGNYY, CDR2 EKD. The CDR3 runs to 21 residues. The CDR3 nucleotides are TGTGCCTGTGATCCCATTCCAGTTACTGGGGGATACGGAGGGGGGACCCGACAGATGTTTTTC. It translates to CACDPIPVTGGYGGGTRQMFF.

This clone was seen a handful of times. At one boundary the junction diverges from the germline segment, which might be a read error. V usage is TRDV2 and J usage is TRDJ3; the match to TRDD3 covers 9 bases. From germline, CDR1 is GEAIGNYY and CDR2 EKD. CDR3 size: 19 residues. CDR3 region: CACDTGTGGDAWDTRKMFF. For the CDR3, the DNA is TGTGCCTGTGACACCGGTACTGGGGGAGACGCCTGGGACACCCGAAAGATGTTTTTC.

This clone was detected only a few times. A read error likely explains this, since a far larger clone differs by one base. Other DNA variants within this sample encode the same CDR3. The rearrangement joins TRDV2 to TRDJ1, with D tentatively TRDD3 (5 bases). The germline V gene encodes CDR1 GEAIGNYY and CDR2 EKD. This CDR3 is built from 15 residues. Trimming removed 3 bases at V and 8 bases at J, with 21 bases between. CDR3 amino acids: CACDAVGGYPSKLIF. CDR3 sequence (DNA): TGTGCCTGTGACGCCGTCGGGGGGTACCCCTCCAAACTCATCTTT.

This clone was seen a handful of times. This likely reflects a read error, since a far larger clone is one base away. The sample has other DNA sequences that encode this CDR3 too. CDR3 amino acids: CACDTLFTGESSWDTRQMFF. DNA for the CDR3: TGTGCCTGTGACACACTGTTCACTGGTGAGAGCTCCTGGGACACCCGACAGATGTTTTTC. The chain couples TRDV2 to TRDJ3; TRDD3 is a possible D gene (5 bases). V lost 1 base, J lost 0 bases, and 18 bases lay in between. This CDR3 has 20 amino acids. The V gene's germline CDR1 is GEAIGNYY and CDR2 EKD.

A few counts support this clone. A far larger clone is off by one base, so a read error is likely. This chain links TRDV2 with TRDJ3, with 13 nucleotides matching TRDD3. The germline gives CDR1 GEAIGNYY, CDR2 EKD. The CDR3 spans 21 residues. CDR3: CACDTLEPTGGYAWDTRQVFF. DNA for the CDR3: TGTGCCTGTGACACCCTCGAACCAACTGGGGGATACGCCTGGGACACCCGACAGGTGTTTTTC.

In its sample, this clone was seen a few times. A far more abundant clone sits one base away, making this likely a read error. The sample holds other DNA sequences that translate to the same CDR3. V is TRDV2 and J is TRDJ1, with 9 bases that match TRDD3. The CDR3 is 15 residues long. Germline lookup yields CDR1 GEAIGNYY and CDR2 EKD. For the CDR3, the DNA is TGTGCCTGTGACACCGTGGGGATACGCACCGACAAACTCATCTTT. Amino acid sequence: CACDTVGIRTDKLIF.